The 17 T cell receptor beta chains given below trace back to one sample, sequenced in a study of OX40 agonist ivuxolimab in advanced cancers. Clones were sequenced by immunoSEQ multiplex PCR, and TCRdb holds only the in-frame ones, with some missing. The data contain approximately 60,000 clones, 88% of them singletons. This specimen was CD4+ or CD8+ T cells sorted from blood, taken in a trial of the OX40 agonist ivuxolimab. These receptors originate from an adult with an advanced solid tumor such as melanoma, head and neck, liver or kidney cancer.

The rearrangement uses TRBV28 and TRBJ2-7; a weak D match, TRBD2 (7 bases). The CDR3 length is 14 residues. The germline V gene has CDR1 MDHEN and CDR2 SYDVKM. The V end was cut by 5 bases, the J end by 3 bases, with 14 bases between. The CDR3: CASSNEGGNYEQYV. CDR3 DNA: TGTGCCAGCAGTAACGAGGGGGGGAACTACGAGCAGTACGTC.

J is TRBJ2-1 and V is TRBV9, with D unclear. From germline, CDR1 is SGDLS and CDR2 YYNGEE. CDR3 length: 12 amino acids. The V and J ends lost 3 bases and 4 bases respectively, with 5 bases between them. CDR3 amino acids: CASSARYNEQFF. DNA of the CDR3: TGTGCCAGCAGCGCACGTTACAATGAGCAGTTCTTC.

This clone came up once. The chain employs TRBV29-1 and TRBJ2-1, with 8 bases fitting TRBD2. This CDR3 spans 16 amino acids. Losses at the gene ends were 2 bases for V and 8 bases for J; bases not matched to a gene: 14. Germline CDR1 SQVTM, CDR2 ANQGSEA. CDR3 region: CSVEPLGWSGGDEQFF. For the CDR3, the DNA is TGCAGCGTTGAACCATTGGGGTGGTCCGGGGGGGATGAGCAGTTCTTC.

This chain joins TRBV4-1 and TRBJ2-5, with unresolved D. The CDR3 contains 16 residues. Germline values: CDR1 MGHRA, CDR2 YSYEKL. With 0 bases removed from V and 5 bases from J, the gap between germline ends came to 16 bases. CDR3 region: CASSQEGWQTGETQYF. DNA for the CDR3: TGCGCCAGCAGCCAAGAGGGTTGGCAGACCGGGGAGACCCAGTACTTC.

This rearrangement joins TRBV5-1 to TRBJ2-2; maybe TRBD1 (6 bases). Germline values: CDR1 SGHRS, CDR2 YFSETQ. The CDR3 is made up of 14 amino acids. The V gene lost 1 base and the J gene lost 5 bases, with 9 bases spanning the gap. CDR3 coding DNA: TGCGCCAGCAGCTTGTCCAGGGGAACCGGGGAGCTGTTTTTT. Translated, it gives CASSLSRGTGELFF.

V and J are TRBV14 and TRBJ1-3; D gene unclear. V was cut by 4 bases and J by 0 bases, with 10 bases left in between. The CDR3 extends over 15 amino acids. Germline CDR1 is SGHDN and CDR2 is FVKESK. CDR3 in amino acids: CASSPGSYSGNTIYF. CDR3 DNA sequence: TGTGCCAGCAGCCCTGGGAGCTACTCTGGAAACACCATATATTTT.

The V call is TRBV7-3, the J call TRBJ2-1, with 16 bases aligning to TRBD2. Germline V lookup: CDR1 SGHTA, CDR2 FQGTGA. The CDR3 is 21 residues long. Germline trimming cut 2 bases from V and 1 base from J; bases unmatched to any gene: 11. CDR3 bases: TGTGCCAGCAGCTTAGATTTTTGGGGGACTAGCGGGAGGGATTCCTACAATGAGCAGTTCTTC. Amino acids: CASSLDFWGTSGRDSYNEQFF. The whole variable domain, remainder taken from reference TRBV7-3 and TRBJ2-1, is GAGVSQTPSNKVTEKGKYVELRCDPISGHTALYWYRQSLGQGPEFLIYFQGTGAADDSGLPNDRFFAVRPEGSVSTLKIQRTERGDSAVYLCASSLDFWGTSGRDSYNEQFFGPGTRLTVL.

This clone was seen only once. The gene calls are TRBV6-5 and TRBJ1-4; D possibly corresponds to TRBD1 (5 bases). Deletions cut 0 bases from V and 3 bases from J, with 8 bases between. The CDR3 contains 15 residues. Germline V CDR1 and CDR2: MNHEY, SVGAGI. The CDR3 bases are TGTGCCAGCAGTTACTCGGGGACGGCTAATGAAAAACTGTTTTTT. Encoded protein: CASSYSGTANEKLFF.

This chain connects TRBV7-9 to TRBJ1-2, with D perhaps matching TRBD1 (6 bases). This CDR3 contains 16 residues. The V end was cut by 5 bases, the J end by 6 bases, with 22 bases between. The germline V gene encodes CDR1 SEHNR and CDR2 FQNEAQ (reference sequence). The CDR3 sequence: CASSPSGAGLGDGYTF. The CDR3 DNA reads TGTGCCAGCAGCCCCTCGGGGGCTGGGCTCGGTGATGGCTACACCTTC.

This chain joins TRBV15 and TRBJ2-3; D ambiguous. Germline V gives CDR1 LNHNV, CDR2 YYDKDF (reference sequence). The CDR3 has 12 residues. V lost 7 bases and J 5 bases, leaving 10 bases between the germline ends. The CDR3 region has the DNA TGTGCCACCAAAACCGGCCGAGATACGCAGTATTTT. Protein product: CATKTGRDTQYF.

This clone is a singleton in its sample. The chain's CDR3 is CASSLSDPPNYGYTF. CDR3 bases: TGTGCCAGCAGCCTATCGGATCCCCCTAACTATGGCTACACCTTC. The rearrangement links TRBV14 to TRBJ1-2; D remains unclear. Germline V gene sequence: CDR1 SGHDN, CDR2 FVKESK. Trimming removed 4 bases at V and 0 bases at J, with 12 bases between. CDR3 length: 15 amino acids.

The rearrangement joins TRBV21-1 to TRBJ2-1; TRBD2, the table's D call, was not compared with the DNA. TRBV21-1 is tagged as a pseudogene. The CDR3 loop spans 12 amino acids. The CDR3 region has the DNA TGTGCCAGCAGCAAAGTATACAATGAGCAGTTCTTC. Translating gives CASSKVYNEQFF.

The V gene is TRBV4-1, the J gene TRBJ2-5; 8 positions match TRBD1. This CDR3 has 15 amino acids. The V segment lost 4 bases and the J segment 5 bases; nucleotides outside the gene matches: 9. CDR1 is MGHRA and CDR2 is YSYEKL in the germline V gene. CDR3 residues: CASSRSQGALETQYF. DNA for the CDR3: TGCGCCAGCAGCCGATCTCAGGGGGCATTGGAGACCCAGTACTTC.

This chain joins TRBV10-3 and TRBJ1-2, with 7 bases lining up with TRBD1. This CDR3 region has 14 residues. The junction had 9 bases not matched to a gene; V was cut back by 7 bases and J by 4 bases. CDR1 is ENHRY, CDR2 SYGVKD, per germline. CDR3 DNA sequence: TGTGCCATCACAGGACAGGCGGGGGCCTATGGCTACACCTTC. Translation: CAITGQAGAYGYTF.

V and J are TRBV6-4 and TRBJ2-7, with D tentatively TRBD1 or TRBD2 (5 bases each). The germline V gene encodes CDR1 MRHNA and CDR2 SNTAGT. The CDR3 is 14 residues long. Between the trimmed V and J ends, which lost 7 bases and 4 bases, there was a span of 17 bases. Written as DNA, the CDR3 is TGTGCCAGCACCGGACACGCAGGGAGATACGAGCAGTACGTC. Translating gives CASTGHAGRYEQYV.

This clone appeared a single time. The rearrangement links TRBV4-3 to TRBJ2-7; D remains ambiguous. The CDR3 sequence is 14 residues long. Germline V gives CDR1 LGHNA, CDR2 YSLEER. The V end was cut by 1 base, the J end by 0 bases, with 7 bases between. This CDR3 is CASSQVSSSYEQYF. CDR3 DNA sequence: TGCGCCAGCAGCCAAGTGAGTAGCTCCTACGAGCAGTACTTC.

The rearrangement links TRBV7-9 to TRBJ2-1; 13 positions agree with TRBD2. Germline V gene data show CDR1 as SEHNR and CDR2 as FQNEAQ (reference sequence). Trimming took 5 bases from V and 4 from J; bases not matched to a gene: 14. The CDR3 covers 19 residues. The CDR3 coding sequence is TGTGCCAGCAGCCCAAAGGGGACTAGCGGGGAAAGGTTTTACAATGAGCAGTTCTTC. Translation: CASSPKGTSGERFYNEQFF. Based on the CDR3 plus reference TRBV7-9 and TRBJ2-1, the full variable domain is DTGVSQNPRHKITKRGQNVTFRCDPISEHNRLYWYRQTLGQGPEFLTYFQNEAQLEKSRLLSDRFSAERPKGSFSTLEIQRTEQGDSAMYLCASSPKGTSGERFYNEQFFGPGTRLTVL.